These 8 T cell receptor beta chains share one sample of origin, sequenced in a study of blood T cells in healthy people across ages. Through a sample-barcoded 5' primer and a J-beta primer mix, a second PCR was run for roughly 6 to 12 cycles. Each CDR3 protein is one row after TCRdb ran MiXCR on the 5' RACE reads. Among about 780,000 distinct CDR3 sequences listed, 46% were seen once. Sequencing input: blood. The receptors derive from a man older than 75 in good health.

In this sample, this clonotype turned up a few times. The chain is built from TRBV5-1 and TRBJ2-3; no firm D call. The length of the CDR3 is 17 residues. Deletions cut 1 base from V and 2 bases from J, with 17 bases between. The germline V gene encodes CDR1 SGHRS and CDR2 YFSETQ. CDR3 sequence reads: CASSLSMSPLDTDTQYF. DNA for the CDR3: TGCGCCAGCAGCTTGTCCATGTCACCCCTGGACACAGATACGCAGTATTTT.

The genes are TRBV28 and TRBJ2-7, with 7 bases identical to TRBD1. CDR1 and CDR2 from the germline V gene are MDHEN and SYDVKM. CDR3 size: 14 residues. Germline trimming cut 6 bases from V and 3 bases from J; bases unmatched to any gene: 8. The CDR3 sequence: CASRERTGRYEQYF. CDR3 DNA: TGTGCCAGCAGGGAGAGGACAGGCCGCTACGAGCAGTACTTC.

The count of this clonotype is one. This chain uses TRBV2 with TRBJ1-2; D is perhaps TRBD1 (5 bases). CDR1 SNHLY and CDR2 FYNNEI come from the germline V gene. Trimming shortened V by 5 bases and J by 8 bases, and 15 bases separated the two germline ends. This CDR3 comprises 13 residues. CDR3 sequence (DNA): TGTGCCAGCAGTTCCCAAATAACAGGAGGCTACACCTTC. This encodes CASSSQITGGYTF.

This clonotype has just a few counts. The chain couples TRBV4-2 to TRBJ2-5, with 9 nucleotides matching TRBD2. CDR3 length equals 16 residues. Unmatched junction bases numbered 11, after V lost 4 bases and J lost 5 bases. CDR1 and CDR2 (germline): LGHNA, YNFKEQ. The CDR3 spells CASSPLASGRSETQYF. DNA for the CDR3: TGTGCCAGCAGCCCCTTAGCCAGCGGGAGGTCCGAGACCCAGTACTTC.

In its sample, this clonotype was seen a few times. V gene TRBV5-1 combines with J gene TRBJ2-3, with 8 bases identical to TRBD1. Germline-derived CDR1 and CDR2 are SGHRS and YFSETQ. This CDR3 contains 15 residues. The V and J ends lost 2 bases and 1 base, in that order; junction bases with no gene match: 3. The CDR3 here is CASSFGQGRTDTQYF. Here the CDR3 DNA reads TGCGCCAGCAGCTTTGGACAGGGCCGCACAGATACGCAGTATTTT.

This clonotype came up a few times. The V and J genes are TRBV10-2 and TRBJ2-3; D not resolved. V lost 6 bases, J lost 5 bases, and 21 bases lay in between. The CDR3 is 16 amino acids. Germline-derived CDR1 and CDR2 are WSHSY and SAAADI. The CDR3 nucleotides read TGCGCCAGCAGCTCCTACATGGGGTCTATAGGAGATACGCAGTATTTT. Its protein product is CASSSYMGSIGDTQYF.

The V call is TRBV11-3, the J call TRBJ2-5; a weak D match, TRBD1 (6 bases). CDR1 is SGHNT, CDR2 YENEEA, per germline. CDR3 length: 14 residues. V was pared by 5 bases and J by 4 bases, with 14 bases between. The CDR3 is CASSPRHRVETQYF. For the CDR3, the DNA is TGTGCCAGCAGCCCCCGGCACAGGGTAGAGACCCAGTACTTC.

This clonotype was recorded at least ten times. The chain combines TRBV6-6 with TRBJ2-7; TRBD2 matches at 7 bases. The V and J ends lost 4 bases and 4 bases, in that order; junction bases with no gene match: 10. Looked up from germline, CDR1 is MNHNY and CDR2 is SVGAGI (reference sequence). CDR3 length: 15 amino acids. For the CDR3, the DNA is TGTGCCAGCAGTTTCCGGGGAGGGAGGGTTTACGAGCAGTACTTC. This codes for CASSFRGGRVYEQYF.